Sequencing of this T cell receptor (beta chain) was carried out in a study of blood T cells in healthy people across ages. This clonotype was picked up one time. The target antigen is unknown. Study outcomes and limitations: Estimated diversity, derived from one million T cells, was regarded as an underestimate. Observed TCR beta diversity showed a strong correlation with the percentage of naive T cells as measured by flow cytometry.

Each sample had at least 6 million PBMCs isolated. Per sample, no less than 5 micrograms of total RNA were extracted. V shed 1 base and J shed 0 bases, with 10 bases lying between them. This CDR3 region has 16 residues. Germline CDR1 and CDR2: LGHNA and YSLEER. Sample-barcoded 5' priming and a J-beta primer mix drove a second PCR of about 6 to 12 cycles. TCRdb fed the 5' RACE reads into MiXCR, producing one record per CDR3 protein. The table includes over 950,000 distinct CDR3 sequences, more than 30% detected once. This TCR was sampled from a man between 18 and 35 years old in good health. Sequencing input: blood. The chain links TRBV4-3 to TRBJ1-3; D is possibly TRBD1 (6 bases). The CDR3 reads CASSQGGAHSGNTIYF. The DNA for the CDR3 is TGCGCCAGCAGCCAAGGGGGGGCTCACTCTGGAAACACCATATATTTT.